Listed below are T cell receptor beta chains from one sample, sequenced in a study of blood T cell repertoires in COVID-19. Assay: immunoSEQ multiplex PCR; the TCRdb copy retains only in-frame clones and omits some. Among just over 300,000 clones, roughly 89% were seen once, and the ten largest hold 8.5% to 10%. Sample: PBMCs or T cells enriched from blood (not recorded which). These receptors were obtained from a woman between 18 and 29 years old who had recovered from COVID-19. Each CDR3 is given with its conserved first and last residue. The D gene is left open where the match is weak. Only some rows state a clone size, as once, few, many or a class for expanded clones.

d_gene	v_gene	abundance	j_gene	CDR3nt	CDR3aa
NA	TRBV28	NA	TRBJ1-2	TGTGCCAGCAGTTTGACCAACCGGGCCCTAGGAGGGGGCTACACCTTC	CASSLTNRALGGGYTF
NA	TRBV5-4	NA	TRBJ2-1	TGTGCCAGCAGGGAGGGTACAGGTAGCTCCTACAATGAGCAGTTCTTC	CASREGTGSSYNEQFF
TRBD1	TRBV6-2/TRBV6-3	NA	TRBJ1-2	TGTGCCAGCAGTTTGAGTTCGGGACAGTACTATGGCTACACCTTC	CASSLSSGQYYGYTF
TRBD2	TRBV7-8	NA	TRBJ2-7	TGTGCCAGCAGCTCGAAAGCGGGAGGGTACGCCGAGCAGTACTTC	CASSSKAGGYAEQYF
NA	TRBV11-1	once	TRBJ1-1	TGTGCCAGCAGCTTTTCACCAGGGGTGACTGAAGCTTTCTTT	CASSFSPGVTEAFF
TRBD1	TRBV4-3	NA	TRBJ1-1	TGCGCCAGCAGCCAACAGGACAGGGGAGGGACTGAAGCTTTCTTT	CASSQQDRGGTEAFF
NA	TRBV5-6	NA	TRBJ1-2	TGTGCCAGCGCCAACGGGGGGCAGGGGTACTATGGCTACACCTTC	CASANGGQGYYGYTF
TRBD2	TRBV5-5	NA	TRBJ2-2	TGTGCCAGCAGTCTACTAGCGGGGGTGCCCGGGGAGCTGTTTTTT	CASSLLAGVPGELFF
NA	TRBV5-1	NA	TRBJ2-2	TGCGCCAGCAGTTTACAGGGGAACACCGGGGAGCTGTTTTTT	CASSLQGNTGELFF
NA	TRBV6-5	NA	TRBJ2-7	TGTGCCAGCAGGAGGGACACCTTATCCTACGAGCAGTACTTC	CASRRDTLSYEQYF
TRBD1	TRBV5-1	NA	TRBJ2-3	TGCGCCAGCAGCTCGATAGGATACTGGACAGGGAATCATGATACGCAGTATTTT	CASSSIGYWTGNHDTQYF
NA	TRBV4-3	NA	TRBJ2-1	TGCGCCAGCAGCCAAGGATACCGGGACTACAATGAGCAGTTCTTC	CASSQGYRDYNEQFF
NA	TRBV27	NA	TRBJ2-7	TGTGCCAGCAGTTTGGGGGGATTGCCCTACGAGCAGTACTTC	CASSLGGLPYEQYF
NA	TRBV5-1	NA	TRBJ2-1	TGCGCCAGCAGCTTGCAGGAAGCGGGTGAGCAGTTCTTC	CASSLQEAGEQFF
NA	TRBV5-1	NA	TRBJ2-7	TGCGCCAGCAGTTTTTCCCCTTCGAGGGACGAGCAGTACTTC	CASSFSPSRDEQYF
TRBD2	TRBV19	NA	TRBJ2-3	TGTGCCAGTAGTTCCCCCGGGGGGGCCACCACAGATACGCAGTATTTT	CASSSPGGATTDTQYF
TRBD1	TRBV19	once	TRBJ1-1	TGTGCCAGTAGTGTGACAGGGGGTTTAAAAGAGGCTTTCTTT	CASSVTGGLKEAFF
NA	TRBV24-1	once	TRBJ2-1	TGTGCCACCAGTGATCCGGGACATAGAGGTGAGCAGTTCTTC	CATSDPGHRGEQFF
NA	TRBV7-2	NA	TRBJ2-7	TGTGCCAGCAGCTTTGATCGGGAATACGAGCAGTACTTC	CASSFDREYEQYF
NA	TRBV28	NA	TRBJ1-5	TGTGCCAGCAGTTTACCTTGGACAGATAGAAGGAGTCAGCCCCAGCATTTT	CASSLPWTDRRSQPQHF
NA	TRBV3-1/TRBV3-2	NA	TRBJ2-3	TGTGCCAGCAGCCAGGTAGTACGGACAGATACGCAGTATTTT	CASSQVVRTDTQYF
NA	TRBV28	once	TRBJ1-5	TGTGCCAGCAGTCTGACAGTCGATCAGCCCCAGCATTTT	CASSLTVDQPQHF
NA	TRBV7-9	NA	TRBJ1-1	TGTGCCAGCAGCTTAGACGTAGGGACAACCCATGAAAGTTTCTTT	CASSLDVGTTHESFF
TRBD1	TRBV5-1	NA	TRBJ1-6	TGCGCCAGCAGCCCAAGGACAGGGGTAGATTCACCCCTCCACTTT	CASSPRTGVDSPLHF
TRBD1	TRBV10-3	NA	TRBJ1-1	TGTGCCGCCAACCGGGCGGGACAGGGGAACACTGAAGCTTTCTTT	CAANRAGQGNTEAFF
TRBD1	TRBV28	NA	TRBJ2-7	TGTGCCAGCAGTTTCACCGGGACAGGGGGATACGAGCAGTACTTC	CASSFTGTGGYEQYF
NA	TRBV9	NA	TRBJ2-3	TGTGCCAGCAGCCCCCCCCTGGAGGGCCAACGATTAACGCAGTATTTT	CASSPPLEGQRLTQYF
NA	TRBV7-9	NA	TRBJ2-5	TGTGCCAGCAGCTTAATCGTGGAGACCCAGTACTTC	CASSLIVETQYF
NA	TRBV27	NA	TRBJ2-2	TGTGCCAGCAGTTTCTTAAACACCGGGGAGCTGTTTTTT	CASSFLNTGELFF
TRBD1	TRBV11-1	NA	TRBJ2-1	TGTGCCAGCAGGCAACCGGGACAGGGTGCCAATGAGCAGTTCTTC	CASRQPGQGANEQFF
NA	TRBV7-9	NA	TRBJ1-2	TGTGCCAGCAGCTCAGACCTGTGGGCCTATGGCTACACCTTC	CASSSDLWAYGYTF
NA	TRBV27	once	TRBJ1-1	TGTGCCAGCAGTTTATTTGGAGAGGGGAGGTATAGCACTGAAGCTTTCTTT	CASSLFGEGRYSTEAFF
TRBD1	TRBV7-9	NA	TRBJ1-2	TGTGCCAGCAGCCGTGGGACAGAGCTCTATGGCTACACCTTC	CASSRGTELYGYTF
TRBD2	TRBV3-1/TRBV3-2	NA	TRBJ2-3	TGTGCCAGCAGCCTCCGTAGCGGGAGCACAGATACGCAGTATTTT	CASSLRSGSTDTQYF
TRBD1	TRBV13	NA	TRBJ2-7	TGTGCCAGCAGCCTATGCCAGGGGGCGAATTGTCTCTACGAGCAGTACTTC	CASSLCQGANCLYEQYF
NA	TRBV5-1	NA	TRBJ2-7	TGCGCCAGCAGCTTGCATGACGAGCAGTACTTC	CASSLHDEQYF
NA	TRBV6-1	once	TRBJ2-5	TGTGCCAGCAGTGAAGCTTCAGGTTTCGGAGAGACCCAGTACTTC	CASSEASGFGETQYF
TRBD2	TRBV4-2	NA	TRBJ2-2	TGTGCCAGCAGCCAAGACACGGGAGGCCGAAACACCGGGGAGCTGTTTTTT	CASSQDTGGRNTGELFF
NA	TRBV5-4	NA	TRBJ1-1	TGTGCCAGCAGCTTGACAAACACTGAAGCTTTCTTT	CASSLTNTEAFF
NA	TRBV7-9	NA	TRBJ2-7	TGTGCCAGCAGCCACCCGCAGGGGATATCCTACGAGCAGTACTTC	CASSHPQGISYEQYF
NA	TRBV28	NA	TRBJ2-5	TGTGCCAGCAGTTTGGGGGCGCTGATAGAGACCCAGTACTTC	CASSLGALIETQYF
TRBD2	TRBV5-5	few	TRBJ2-1	TGTGCCAGCAGCTTCCCGGGACTAGCGGGGGGAGGGTCAAATGAGCAGTTCTTC	CASSFPGLAGGGSNEQFF
TRBD2	TRBV10-3	NA	TRBJ2-1	TGTGCCATCAGCCTGGGACTAGCGGGGAATGAGCAGTTCTTC	CAISLGLAGNEQFF
NA	TRBV19	NA	TRBJ2-3	TGTGCCAGTAGATCCGGGAGCAGGGCTGGATCGCAGGATACGCAGTATTTT	CASRSGSRAGSQDTQYF
NA	TRBV30	NA	TRBJ1-6	TGTGCCTGGAGCTCGGTGGCCTATAATTCACCCCTCCACTTT	CAWSSVAYNSPLHF
NA	TRBV6-5	NA	TRBJ1-3	TGTGCCAGCAGTTACCAACAGGCCGGTGGAAACACCATATATTTT	CASSYQQAGGNTIYF
NA	TRBV7-2	NA	TRBJ1-3	TGTGCCAGCAGCCCTAGGGGCTCTGGAAACACCATATATTTT	CASSPRGSGNTIYF
NA	TRBV5-6	NA	TRBJ2-3	TGTGCCAGCAGCTTGGAGTTTGGGAGGACAGATACGCAGTATTTT	CASSLEFGRTDTQYF
NA	TRBV28	NA	TRBJ1-5	TGTGCCAGCAGTCCCTCCGCTTCACATAGCAATCAGCCCCAGCATTTT	CASSPSASHSNQPQHF
NA	TRBV6-2/TRBV6-3	NA	TRBJ1-1	TGTGCCAGCAGTTACCAAGGGGCGATGAACACTGAAGCTTTCTTT	CASSYQGAMNTEAFF
NA	TRBV5-1	NA	TRBJ1-1	TGCGCCAGCAGCTTTGCAGGGGTGAACACTGAAGCTTTCTTT	CASSFAGVNTEAFF
TRBD1	TRBV9	NA	TRBJ1-2	TGTGCCAGCAGCGTAGGTAATGGACAGGCCACCTATGGCTACACCTTC	CASSVGNGQATYGYTF
NA	TRBV19	NA	TRBJ2-7	TGTGCCAGTCGGTCGACAGGTTCCTACGAGCAGTACTTC	CASRSTGSYEQYF
NA	TRBV19	NA	TRBJ2-3	TGTGCCAGTAGTACAGCGGCGATCTCCACAGATACGCAGTATTTT	CASSTAAISTDTQYF
NA	TRBV15	NA	TRBJ1-5	TGTGCCACCAGCAGAGACCCACGCGACGGCGGTTCGCATTTT	CATSRDPRDGGSHF